This TCR beta chain is from a study of blood T cell repertoires in COVID-19. Trimming stripped 8 bases from V and 10 bases from J, with 18 bases between. The CDR3 is made up of 13 amino acids. CDR1 MRHNA and CDR2 SNTAGT come from the germline V gene. Generated by immunoSEQ multiplex PCR, the TCRdb table keeps only in-frame clones and is missing some. This sample carries nearly 350,000 clones, roughly 90% of them seen once, and the ten largest clones take over 0.8%. The chain links TRBV6-4 to TRBJ2-1, with a possible D match to TRBD1 (6 bases). The sequence was obtained from a woman aged 30 to 39 who had recovered from COVID-19. Material for sequencing was PBMCs or T cells enriched from blood (not recorded which). DNA for the CDR3: TGTGCCAGCGCCAGACAGGTCTTTAACGAGCAGTTCTTC. It is translated as CASARQVFNEQFF.